The subject of this entry is one T cell receptor beta chain. As yet, its antigen is unknown. The data were produced by immunoSEQ multiplex PCR, yet TCRdb's version contains in-frame clones alone and is incomplete. The table has under 35,000 clones, around 76% seen once. The time point denotes: week 35, safety follow-up. A 20-mer mutant IDH1 peptide at 300 ug was injected subcutaneously with topical imiquimod. These data come from a study of a mutant IDH1 vaccine in newly diagnosed glioma. Germline CDR1 is SQVTM and CDR2 is ANQGSEA. V dropped 3 bases and J dropped 2 bases, with 11 bases sitting between them. This CDR3 is 14 amino acids long.

The receptor was derived from a man between 45 and 60 years old with glioma. Sequenced material: PBMCs, taken from a glioma patient whose treatment included an IDH1 peptide vaccine. The chain has TRBV29-1 and TRBJ2-1; weak D call: TRBD2 (7 bases). The CDR3 region has the DNA TGCAGCGTTGACCTAGGGGGGGCCTACAATGAGCAGTTCTTC. Its protein product is CSVDLGGAYNEQFF.